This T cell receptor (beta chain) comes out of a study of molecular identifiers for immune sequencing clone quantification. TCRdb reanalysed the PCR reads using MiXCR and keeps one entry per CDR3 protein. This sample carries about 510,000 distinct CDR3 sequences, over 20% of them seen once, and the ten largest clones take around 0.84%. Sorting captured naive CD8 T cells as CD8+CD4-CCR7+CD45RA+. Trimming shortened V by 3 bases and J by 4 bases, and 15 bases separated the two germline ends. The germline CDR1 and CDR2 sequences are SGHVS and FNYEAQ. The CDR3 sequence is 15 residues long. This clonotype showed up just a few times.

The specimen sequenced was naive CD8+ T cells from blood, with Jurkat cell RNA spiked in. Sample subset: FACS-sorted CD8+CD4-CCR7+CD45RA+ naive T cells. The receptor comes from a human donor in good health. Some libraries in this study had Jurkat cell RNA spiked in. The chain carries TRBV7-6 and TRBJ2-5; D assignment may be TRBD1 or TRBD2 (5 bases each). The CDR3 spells CASSLSVEGLETQYF. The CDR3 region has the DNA TGTGCCAGCAGCTTGAGCGTAGAGGGGTTAGAGACCCAGTACTTC.